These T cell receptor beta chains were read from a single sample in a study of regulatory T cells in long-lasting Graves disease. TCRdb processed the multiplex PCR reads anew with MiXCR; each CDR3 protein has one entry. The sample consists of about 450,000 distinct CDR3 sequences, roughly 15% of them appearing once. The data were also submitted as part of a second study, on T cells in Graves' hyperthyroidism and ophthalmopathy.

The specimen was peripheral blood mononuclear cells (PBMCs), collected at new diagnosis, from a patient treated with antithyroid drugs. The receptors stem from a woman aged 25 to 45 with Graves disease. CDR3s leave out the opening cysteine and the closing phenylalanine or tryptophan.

CDR3 protein: ASSPKVGQPQH
J gene: TRBJ1-5
V gene: TRBV7-2

CDR3 protein: VSSFLYEQY
J gene: TRBJ2-7
V gene: TRBV12-3/TRBV12-4

CDR3 protein: ASSYFGREFEQY
J gene: TRBJ2-7
V gene: TRBV6-5

CDR3 protein: ASSSTSGRVEEQY
J gene: TRBJ2-7
V gene: TRBV6-8

CDR3 protein: ASSLRGRGGYT
J gene: TRBJ1-2
V gene: TRBV12-3/TRBV12-4

CDR3 protein: ASSLLWGDGSYNEQF
J gene: TRBJ2-1
V gene: TRBV7-2

CDR3 protein: ASSQDGGLGSPLH
J gene: TRBJ1-6
V gene: TRBV4-3

CDR3 protein: ASSVLSGSSYNEQF
J gene: TRBJ2-1
V gene: TRBV9

CDR3 protein: SARGPGTRTDTQY
J gene: TRBJ2-3
V gene: TRBV20-1

CDR3 protein: ASVQGASGRTDEQF
J gene: TRBJ2-1
V gene: TRBV27

CDR3 protein: ANSQPPGFATNEKLF
J gene: TRBJ1-4
V gene: TRBV14

CDR3 protein: ASRQGSGPDTQY
J gene: TRBJ2-3
V gene: TRBV4-1

CDR3 protein: ASRQGLENTEAF
J gene: TRBJ1-1
V gene: TRBV28

CDR3 protein: SVYDYRDSSYEQY
J gene: TRBJ2-7
V gene: TRBV29-1

CDR3 protein: ASSSLPQEYEQY
J gene: TRBJ2-7
V gene: TRBV28

CDR3 protein: SVGAYKGSGNTIY
J gene: TRBJ1-3
V gene: TRBV29-1

CDR3 protein: ASSIWPTGELF
J gene: TRBJ2-2
V gene: TRBV11-3

CDR3 protein: ASSVVVGGITDTQY
J gene: TRBJ2-3
V gene: TRBV9

CDR3 protein: ASSDWRLALSYNEQF
J gene: TRBJ2-1
V gene: TRBV2